The clone carrying this T cell receptor (beta chain) occurred many times. Its antigen remains unidentified. The sample belongs to a study of beta chain features in type 1 diabetes. Trimming at V came to 9 bases and at J to 10 bases, leaving 5 bases not matched to a gene. The germline CDR1 and CDR2 sequences are MDHEN and SYDVKM. This CDR3 is 11 amino acids long. Study-wide results and caveats: The study found moderately but significantly shorter TCRB CDR3s in all four CD4+ subsets of Type 1 diabetes patients.

Sequenced material consisted of expressed TCRB transcripts (all of the isolated RNA was reverse transcribed). Using immunoSEQ multiplex PCR, the repertoire was profiled, and TCRdb retains in-frame clones only, with some absent. The table lists about 160,000 clones, around 7.8% of them singletons. The sequenced material came from central memory CD4+ T cells from blood. This chain uses TRBV28 with TRBJ2-5; 10 nucleotides line up with TRBD1. This sequence was found in a woman in her 40s with type 1 diabetes. CDR3 in DNA: TGTGCCAGTTGGACAGGGGGAGACCAGTACTTC. Protein: CASWTGGDQYF.